The 3 T cell receptor beta chains below come from one sample, sequenced in a study of blood T cell repertoires in COVID-19. The table came from immunoSEQ multiplex PCR; TCRdb's copy has only in-frame clones and leaves some out. In the table there are around 400,000 clones, roughly 91% of which are singletons. The sequencing input was PBMCs or T cells enriched from blood (not recorded which). These receptors were taken from a woman aged 30 to 39 who had recovered from COVID-19.

The V call is TRBV6-5, the J call TRBJ2-7; the D gene is possibly TRBD2 (6 bases). The CDR3 has 14 amino acids. The V gene's germline CDR1 is MNHEY and CDR2 SVGAGI. Trimming cost V 6 bases and J 6 bases, with 18 bases left between them. CDR3 region: CASRGTSPRTEQYF. CDR3 DNA: TGTGCCAGCAGGGGGACTTCGCCCCGTACCGAGCAGTACTTC.

This clone was recorded only once. This chain uses TRBV6-5 with TRBJ2-3; 7 bases are shared with TRBD1. This CDR3 comprises 15 residues. Germline assignment: CDR1 MNHEY and CDR2 SVGAGI. With V trimmed by 10 bases and J by 3 bases, 13 bases remained unmatched. The CDR3, as DNA: TGTGCCACCGATCAGGGGGTCATGAGGACAGATACGCAGTATTTT. This codes for CATDQGVMRTDTQYF.

This chain joins TRBV4-1 and TRBJ1-6, with a weak D call TRBD1 (5 bases). The V and J ends lost 0 bases and 7 bases respectively, with 10 bases between them. The CDR3 is 15 amino acids. Germline V lookup: CDR1 MGHRA, CDR2 YSYEKL. The CDR3 DNA reads as TGCGCCAGCAGCCAAGAGAGACAGCTAAATTCACCCCTCCACTTT. Its protein is CASSQERQLNSPLHF.